This is a list of T cell receptor beta chains from one sample in a study of blood T cells in healthy people across ages. A single record per CDR3 protein comes from TCRdb applying MiXCR to the 5' RACE reads. This sample has fewer than 700,000 distinct CDR3 sequences, with roughly two fifths found just once. Sample: blood. All receptors derive from a man older than 75 in good health. The CDR3 runs from the conserved cysteine through the conserved F or W. A D gene is named only where the DNA matches it firmly. A row's size may be missing; if present it is once, few, many or a size class.

cdr3_aa,cdr3_nt,d_call,v_call,clone_size,j_call
CSASLPGTGQETQYF,TGCAGTGCTAGTCTACCTGGGACAGGACAAGAGACCCAGTACTTC,TRBD1,TRBV20-1,-,TRBJ2-5
CSARDWANYNEQYF,TGCAGTGCTAGAGATTGGGCTAACTACAATGAGCAGTACTTC,-,TRBV20-1,-,TRBJ2-5
CASSQDLGSNGYTF,TGCGCCAGCAGCCAAGATCTGGGGAGTAATGGCTACACCTTC,-,TRBV4-3,once,TRBJ1-2
CASREGDFTDTQYF,TGTGCCAGCAGGGAGGGGGACTTCACAGATACGCAGTATTTT,-,TRBV6-1,-,TRBJ2-3
CASSQDMRGYGYTF,TGCGCCAGCAGCCAAGATATGAGGGGCTACGGCTACACCTTC,-,TRBV4-1,-,TRBJ1-2
CASSYSAAQDWTEAFF,TGTGCCAGCAGTTACTCGGCGGCACAGGATTGGACTGAAGCTTTCTTT,-,TRBV6-2/TRBV6-3,-,TRBJ1-1
CASSSGTSYGYTF,TGTGCCAGCAGTTCCGGGACATCCTATGGCTACACCTTC,-,TRBV2,-,TRBJ1-2
CASSPAVNEQFF,TGTGCCAGCAGTCCCGCCGTGAATGAGCAGTTCTTC,-,TRBV7-9,-,TRBJ2-1
CASSLGQVNVDEQFF,TGTGCCAGCAGCTTAGGACAGGTTAACGTGGATGAGCAGTTCTTC,-,TRBV7-9,few,TRBJ2-1
CTSTRRGTEAFF,TGTACCAGCACCCGAAGGGGGACTGAAGCTTTCTTT,-,TRBV6-1,-,TRBJ1-1
CASSQGPQGAADTQYF,TGCGCCAGCAGCCAAGGACCACAGGGGGCCGCAGATACGCAGTATTTT,TRBD1,TRBV4-3,-,TRBJ2-3
CASSRTGGIGEQYF,TGTGCCAGCTCTCGGACAGGGGGAATAGGTGAGCAGTACTTC,TRBD1,TRBV2,few,TRBJ2-5
CASSPTEYYEQYF,TGTGCCAGCAGCCCGACAGAGTACTACGAGCAGTACTTC,-,TRBV11-2,-,TRBJ2-7
CATAGLGGDNEQFF,TGTGCCACTGCGGGACTCGGGGGAGACAATGAGCAGTTCTTC,-,TRBV10-3,once,TRBJ2-1
CSARPGLAGSYEQYF,TGCAGTGCTAGGCCGGGACTAGCGGGAAGCTACGAGCAGTACTTC,TRBD2,TRBV20-1,few,TRBJ2-7
CASRPGQVGYTF,TGTGCCAGCAGGCCCGGACAGGTTGGCTACACCTTC,TRBD1,TRBV6-2/TRBV6-3,-,TRBJ1-2
CASTWEGSGQPQHF,TGTGCCAGCACCTGGGAGGGGTCGGGTCAGCCCCAGCATTTT,-,TRBV28,-,TRBJ1-5
CASSIDRRQGVYSDTQYF,TGTGCCAGCAGTATCGACCGTCGGCAGGGAGTTTATTCAGATACGCAGTATTTT,-,TRBV27,many,TRBJ2-3
CASSQDHGSGKSGELFF,TGCGCCAGCAGCCAAGACCACGGTAGCGGGAAATCCGGGGAGCTGTTTTTT,TRBD2,TRBV4-3,-,TRBJ2-2
CSVREGGRNEQYF,TGCAGCGTTCGGGAGGGAGGGCGCAATGAGCAGTACTTC,TRBD2,TRBV29-1,-,TRBJ2-7
CASSRASYADTQYF,TGTGCCAGCAGCCGTGCCTCTTATGCGGATACGCAGTATTTT,-,TRBV11-1,many,TRBJ2-3
CAWSYGGGSAEQFF,TGTGCCTGGAGTTACGGGGGGGGTTCGGCCGAGCAGTTCTTC,TRBD2,TRBV30,few,TRBJ2-1
CATSTGFTEAFF,TGTGCCACTTCGACAGGGTTCACTGAAGCTTTCTTT,TRBD1,TRBV6-2/TRBV6-3,few,TRBJ1-1
CASSPTNLAGASYEQYF,TGTGCCAGCAGTCCAACCAACCTAGCGGGAGCGTCCTACGAGCAGTACTTC,TRBD2,TRBV28,-,TRBJ2-7
CASSQGGSGGYTF,TGCGCCAGCAGCCAAGGGGGATCTGGTGGCTACACCTTC,-,TRBV4-3,-,TRBJ1-2